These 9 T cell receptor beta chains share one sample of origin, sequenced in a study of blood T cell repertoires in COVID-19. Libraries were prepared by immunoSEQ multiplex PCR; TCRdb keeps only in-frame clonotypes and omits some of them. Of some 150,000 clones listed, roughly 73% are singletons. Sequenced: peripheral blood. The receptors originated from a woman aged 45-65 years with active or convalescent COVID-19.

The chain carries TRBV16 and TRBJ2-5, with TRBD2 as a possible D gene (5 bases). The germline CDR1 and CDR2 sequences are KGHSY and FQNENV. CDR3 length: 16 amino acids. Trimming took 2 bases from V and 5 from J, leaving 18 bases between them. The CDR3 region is CASSQLSGSARETQYF. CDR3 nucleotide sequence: TGTGCCAGCAGCCAACTATCGGGATCTGCTAGGGAGACCCAGTACTTC.

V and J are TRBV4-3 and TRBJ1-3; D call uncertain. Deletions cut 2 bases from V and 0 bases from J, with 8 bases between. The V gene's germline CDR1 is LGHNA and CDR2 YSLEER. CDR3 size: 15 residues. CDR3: CASSQRVSSGNTIYF. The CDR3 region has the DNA TGCGCCAGCAGCCAAAGAGTAAGCTCTGGAAACACCATATATTTT.

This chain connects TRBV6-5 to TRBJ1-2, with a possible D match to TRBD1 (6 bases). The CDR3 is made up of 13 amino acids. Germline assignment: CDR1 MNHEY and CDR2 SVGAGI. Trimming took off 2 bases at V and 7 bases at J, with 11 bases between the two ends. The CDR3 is CASSYSGTLGYTF. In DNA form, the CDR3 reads TGTGCCAGCAGTTACAGCGGGACACTTGGCTACACCTTC.

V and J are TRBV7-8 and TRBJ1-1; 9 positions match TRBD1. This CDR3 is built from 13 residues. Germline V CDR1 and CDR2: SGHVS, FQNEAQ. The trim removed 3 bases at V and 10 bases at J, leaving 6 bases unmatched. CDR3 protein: CASSLGQGGAAFF. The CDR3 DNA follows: TGTGCCAGCAGCTTGGGACAGGGCGGTGCAGCTTTCTTT.

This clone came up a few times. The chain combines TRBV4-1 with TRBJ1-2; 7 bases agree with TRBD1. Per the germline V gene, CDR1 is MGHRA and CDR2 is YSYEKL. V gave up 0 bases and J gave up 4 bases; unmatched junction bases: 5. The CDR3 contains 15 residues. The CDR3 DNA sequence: TGCGCCAGCAGCCAAGAGCGGGACAGCTTCTATGGCTACACCTTC. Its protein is CASSQERDSFYGYTF.

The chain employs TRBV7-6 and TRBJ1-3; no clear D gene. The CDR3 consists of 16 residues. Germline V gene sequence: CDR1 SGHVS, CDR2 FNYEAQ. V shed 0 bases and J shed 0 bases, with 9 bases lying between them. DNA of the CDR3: TGTGCCAGCAGCTTAGCGTGGCAGGTCTCTGGAAACACCATATATTTT. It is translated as CASSLAWQVSGNTIYF. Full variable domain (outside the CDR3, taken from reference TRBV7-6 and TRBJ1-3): GAGVSQSPRYKVTKRGQDVALRCDPISGHVSLYWYRQALGQGPEFLTYFNYEAQQDKSGLPNDRFSAERPEGSISTLTIQRTEQRDSAMYRCASSLAWQVSGNTIYFGEGSWLTVV.

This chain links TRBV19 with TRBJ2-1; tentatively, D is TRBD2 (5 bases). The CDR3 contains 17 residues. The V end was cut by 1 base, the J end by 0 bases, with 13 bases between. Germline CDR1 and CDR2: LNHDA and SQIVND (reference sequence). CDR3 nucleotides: TGTGCCAGTAGTATAGGCGGGCGGCACAGCTCCTACAATGAGCAGTTCTTC. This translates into CASSIGGRHSSYNEQFF.

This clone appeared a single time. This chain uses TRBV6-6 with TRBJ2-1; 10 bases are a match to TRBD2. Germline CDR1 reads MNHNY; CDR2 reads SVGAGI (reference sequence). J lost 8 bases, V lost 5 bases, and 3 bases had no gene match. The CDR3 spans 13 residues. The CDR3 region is CASSTSGKHEQFF. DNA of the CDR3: TGTGCCAGCAGTACTAGCGGGAAGCATGAGCAGTTCTTC.

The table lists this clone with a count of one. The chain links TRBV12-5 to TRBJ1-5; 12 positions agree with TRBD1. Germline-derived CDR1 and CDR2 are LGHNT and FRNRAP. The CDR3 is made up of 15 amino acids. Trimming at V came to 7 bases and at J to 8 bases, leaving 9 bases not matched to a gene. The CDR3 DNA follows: TGTGCTAGTGCCCCGGGACAGGGGGCAAGGGAGCCCCAGCATTTT. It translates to CASAPGQGAREPQHF.